The 21 T cell receptor beta chains listed next were all sequenced from one sample in a study of post-analysis software for immune sequencing data. The study's findings and limits: Controls showed lower frequencies than patients for five or six TRBV segments, and TRBV5-6, TRBV5-1 and TRBV20-1 were among these.

For these receptors, no antigen is known. The authors incorporated unique molecular identifiers into the TCR beta cDNA libraries. TCRdb processed the PCR reads anew with MiXCR; each CDR3 protein has one entry. The sample yields 700,000 to 800,000 distinct CDR3 sequences, about 32% seen once. Material for sequencing was blood. The receptors were gathered from a girl aged 10 to 17 with multiple sclerosis.

As to this clonotype: One junction end disagrees with the germline gene, perhaps due to a read error. V gene TRBV7-2 combines with J gene TRBJ2-7; TRBD2 aligns across 8 bases. The better agreement between TRBJ2-5 and the DNA end casts doubt on the J call. This CDR3 is 14 amino acids long. Looked up from germline, CDR1 is SGHTA and CDR2 is FQGNSA. This CDR3 reads CASSLTSGQGTQYF. The CDR3 nucleotides are TGTGCCAGCAGCTTAACTAGCGGACAAGGGACCCAGTACTTC.

This sequence joins TRBV5-1 and TRBJ2-7; tentative D call: TRBD2 (6 bases). The CDR3 has 17 residues. Germline CDR1 SGHRS, CDR2 YFSETQ. V dropped 0 bases and J dropped 4 bases, with 20 bases sitting between them. The CDR3 sequence is CASSLEPPGLGPYEQYF. Here the CDR3 DNA reads TGCGCCAGCAGCTTGGAACCCCCGGGACTCGGCCCTTACGAGCAGTACTTC.

This clonotype came up a few times. This sequence joins TRBV28 and TRBJ1-1; TRBD1 is a possible D gene (5 bases). CDR3 length: 13 amino acids. Trimming shortened V by 4 bases and J by 0 bases, and 6 bases separated the two germline ends. Per the germline V gene, CDR1 is MDHEN and CDR2 is SYDVKM. The DNA for the CDR3 is TGTGCCAGCAGTTCGGGACTGAACACTGAAGCTTTCTTT. Amino acids: CASSSGLNTEAFF.

The sample holds many counts of this clonotype. The chain couples TRBV10-3 to TRBJ2-1; D may correspond to TRBD1 or TRBD2 (5 bases each). CDR1 ENHRY and CDR2 SYGVKD come from the germline V gene. CDR3 length equals 14 residues. Trimming cost V 11 bases and J 1 base, with 15 bases left between them. The CDR3 DNA sequence: TGTGCCGTCTCTGGGACGCGGTCCTACAATGAGCAGTTCTTC. Amino acid sequence: CAVSGTRSYNEQFF.

V and J are TRBV20-1 and TRBJ2-7; D could derive from TRBD1 or TRBD2 (5 bases each). The end of the DNA aligns better with TRBJ2-5, so the J call may be wrong. This CDR3 spans 14 amino acids. In germline, CDR1 is DFQATT, CDR2 SNEGSKA (reference sequence). CDR3 in amino acids: CSASRGEGSETQYF. The CDR3 nucleotides are TGCAGTGCTAGTAGAGGGGAAGGGAGCGAGACCCAGTACTTC.

CDR3 loop: CATRGQNTGELFF. CDR3 DNA sequence: TGTGCCACCAGGGGACAGAACACCGGGGAGCTGTTTTTT. The gene calls are TRBV24-1 and TRBJ2-2; D possibly corresponds to TRBD1 (6 bases). CDR3 length equals 13 residues. Germline V gene data show CDR1 as KGHDR and CDR2 as SFDVKD. Trimming removed 7 bases at V and 1 base at J, with 6 bases between.

This clonotype was seen a few times. The rearrangement joins TRBV7-2 to TRBJ1-6; D uncertain. Germline loops: CDR1 SGHTA, CDR2 FQGNSA. The CDR3 extends over 15 amino acids. The V and J ends lost 1 base and 7 bases respectively, with 11 bases between them. The CDR3 coding sequence is TGTGCCAGCAGCTTAGGCGTCGGAATGAATTCACCCCTCCACTTT. It translates to CASSLGVGMNSPLHF.

Notes on this clonotype: A junction end diverges from the germline sequence, so it may reflect a read error. V and J are TRBV20-1 and TRBJ2-6, with D possibly being TRBD1 (5 bases). Germline V gene sequence: CDR1 DFQATT, CDR2 SNEGSKA (reference sequence). The CDR3 sequence is 17 residues long. CDR3 residues: CSAFNSTENSGANVPTF. Here the CDR3 DNA reads TGCAGTGCTTTCAATTCGACAGAGAACTCTGGGGCCAACGTCCCGACTTTC.

This clonotype appeared a few times. The V call is TRBV6-2 or TRBV6-3, the J call TRBJ2-7; D not certain. This CDR3 has 13 amino acids. Per the germline V gene, CDR1 is MNHEY and CDR2 is SVGEGT. Trimming left V 6 bases short and J 2 bases short, with 11 bases between. CDR3 sequence reads: CASRPTPTYEQYF. The DNA for the CDR3 is TGTGCCAGCAGACCGACACCGACCTACGAGCAGTACTTC.

This clonotype has a handful of counts. This chain links TRBV6-2 or TRBV6-3 with TRBJ2-1; TRBD2 matches at 10 bases. The CDR3 spans 16 residues. The germline V gene has CDR1 MNHEY and CDR2 SVGEGT. After removal of 4 bases from V and 8 bases from J, the junction contained 11 bases not matched to a gene. CDR3 in DNA: TGTGCCAGCAGTTTTCGCGTGGCTAGCGGGAGTCATGAGCAGTTCTTC. Residues: CASSFRVASGSHEQFF.

The chain uses TRBV6-6 and TRBJ1-1; tentative D call: TRBD1 (6 bases). The CDR3 runs to 15 residues. The germline V and J ends were trimmed by 6 bases and 4 bases, with 18 bases remaining between them. Germline V CDR1 and CDR2: MNHNY, SVGAGI (reference sequence). Here the CDR3 reads CASRYPGAGGTEAFF. DNA for the CDR3: TGTGCCAGCAGATACCCAGGGGCGGGGGGCACTGAAGCTTTCTTT.

This clonotype has just a few counts. The chain recombines TRBV5-5 with TRBJ1-5; 11 bases line up with TRBD1. V lost 4 bases and J lost 5; bases outside the gene matches: 5. The germline CDR1 and CDR2 sequences are SGHKS and YYEKEE (reference sequence). The length of the CDR3 is 15 residues. The CDR3 region is CASSPRDRGDQPQHF. The CDR3 region has the DNA TGTGCCAGCAGCCCAAGGGACAGGGGGGATCAGCCCCAGCATTTT. The full variable domain, in which reference TRBV5-5 and TRBJ1-5 provide the parts outside the CDR3, is DAGVTQSPTHLIKTRGQQVTLRCSPISGHKSVSWYQQVLGQGPQFIFQYYEKEERGRGNFPDRFSARQFPNYSSELNVNALLLGDSALYLCASSPRDRGDQPQHFGDGTRLSIL.

This clonotype came up a few times. This rearrangement joins TRBV10-3 to TRBJ2-4; D assignment may be TRBD1 or TRBD2 (5 bases each). The V end was cut by 10 bases, the J end by 8 bases, with 15 bases between. This CDR3 spans 12 amino acids. Germline V gene data show CDR1 as ENHRY and CDR2 as SYGVKD. The CDR3 region is CATRGTKDIQYF. The CDR3 DNA is TGTGCCACCCGAGGGACGAAGGACATTCAGTACTTC.

The chain joins TRBV24-1 to TRBJ2-1; 7 positions match TRBD1. J was trimmed by 0 bases and V by 4 bases; bases with no gene match: 20. The CDR3 sequence is 21 residues long. The V gene's germline CDR1 is KGHDR and CDR2 SFDVKD. The CDR3 is CATSDPFPPPDRPSSYNEQFF. DNA for the CDR3: TGTGCCACCAGTGACCCTTTTCCCCCCCCGGACAGGCCGAGCTCCTACAATGAGCAGTTCTTC.

V and J are TRBV20-1 and TRBJ2-3; possible D gene TRBD1, 5 bases. Germline V CDR1 and CDR2: DFQATT, SNEGSKA (reference sequence). The CDR3 loop spans 15 amino acids. The V gene lost 1 base and the J gene lost 0 bases, with 11 bases spanning the gap. The CDR3 reads CSARGGTPSTDTQYF. CDR3 sequence (DNA): TGCAGTGCTAGAGGGGGCACACCAAGCACAGATACGCAGTATTTT.

The V gene is TRBV19, the J gene TRBJ2-1, with 10 bases identical to TRBD2. This CDR3 contains 16 residues. V dropped 3 bases and J dropped 7; count of bases not matched to a gene: 9. The germline V gene encodes CDR1 LNHDA and CDR2 SQIVND (reference sequence). The CDR3 DNA sequence: TGTGCCAGTAGTATGGGCAGCGGGAGGGCCGGTAATGAGCAGTTCTTC. Translation: CASSMGSGRAGNEQFF.

The chain combines TRBV3-1 with TRBJ1-2; no firm D call. The CDR3 is 11 amino acids. V lost 3 bases, J lost 3 bases, and 2 bases lay in between. Germline CDR1 LGHDT, CDR2 YNNKEL (reference sequence). CDR3 loop: CASSHYYGYTF. DNA of the CDR3: TGTGCCAGCAGCCATTACTATGGCTACACCTTC.

The chain carries TRBV7-9 and TRBJ2-7; 8 bases are a match to TRBD1. Per germline, CDR1 SEHNR and CDR2 FQNEAQ (reference sequence). The V segment lost 3 bases and the J segment 5 bases; nucleotides outside the gene matches: 3. The CDR3 extends over 13 amino acids. This CDR3 reads CASSFRGQHEQYF. DNA of the CDR3: TGTGCCAGCAGCTTCAGGGGGCAACACGAGCAGTACTTC.

Regarding this clonotype: The junction does not match germline at one end; this may be a read error. The rearrangement joins TRBV5-5 to TRBJ2-5, with D unresolved. The CDR3 runs 12 residues. CDR1 is SGHKS, CDR2 YYEKEE, per germline (reference sequence). CDR3 bases: TGTGCCAGCAGCTTCGACAAAGAGGCCCAGTACTTC. This gives the protein CASSFDKEAQYF. The whole variable domain, filled in from reference TRBV5-5 and TRBJ2-5, reads DAGVTQSPTHLIKTRGQQVTLRCSPISGHKSVSWYQQVLGQGPQFIFQYYEKEERGRGNFPDRFSARQFPNYSSELNVNALLLGDSALYLCASSFDKEAQYFGPGTRLLVL.

V usage is TRBV4-1 and J usage is TRBJ2-1, with D perhaps assigned TRBD1 or TRBD2 (5 bases each). Germline V gene sequence: CDR1 MGHRA, CDR2 YSYEKL. The CDR3 covers 15 residues. V lost 2 bases and J lost 7, with 15 bases in between. CDR3 sequence: CASSQPGARINEQFF. The CDR3 DNA sequence: TGCGCCAGCAGCCAACCCGGGGCCCGAATAAATGAGCAGTTCTTC.

The sample holds a few counts of this clonotype. V and J are TRBV12-3 or TRBV12-4 and TRBJ1-4; possibly TRBD1 for D (5 bases). The CDR3 totals 12 residues. The V end lost 7 bases, the J end lost 8 bases, and 11 bases lay between the germline ends. The CDR3 nucleotides are TGTGCCAGCACAGGGTCGGGGGAAAAACTGTTTTTT. This translates into CASTGSGEKLFF.